Listed here is a single T cell receptor beta chain. This clonotype has at least ten counts. Its antigen is not yet known. The record has no base qualities; no much larger clone is one base away. The sample originates from a study of blood T cells in healthy people across ages (dated by TCRdb to about 2015). Study-wide context: Template switching captured roughly one uniquely barcoded TCR beta cDNA molecule per two T cells in model experiments. Using deep sequencing normalized with unique cDNA molecular identifiers, the study measured how TCR beta repertoire diversity changes with age. The study analyzed two additional independent replicas of 1 million unique cDNA reads from the same blood draw for two donors, one aged 18 to 30 and one aged 80 or older. Four age groups were formed from the donors: young (average approximately 15 years), middle-aged (approximately 42), aged (approximately 60) and long-lived (more than 75). To avoid experimental bias, donors of different ages were spread randomly across the sequencing lanes. The investigation overall reported the following: Because donor CMV infection status was unknown, age-related changes in expanded clonotypes were potentially confounded. There was a strong correlation between observed TCR beta diversity and the percentage of naive T cells measured by flow cytometry. Compared with the aged group, the long-lived group had more naive CD4+ T cells, fewer expanded clones and increased TCR diversity, suggesting age selection. Observed TCR beta diversity per million T cells fell roughly linearly with age, and a significant reduction was already apparent by age approximately 40. Since profiling was done on bulk unsorted PBMCs, naive and antigen-experienced compartments could not be conclusively compared. Estimates of total diversity based on one million sequenced T cells were regarded as lower bounds and as underestimates.

The CDR3 covers 17 residues, taking in both the cysteine and the phenylalanine. CDR3 DNA only is kept here, 51 bases in frame from base 1. As encoded in the germline V gene, CDR1 is ENHRY while CDR2 is SYGVKD. V and J are trimmed by 4 bases and 1 base, and the gene matches miss 7 bases of the junction. Systemically healthy Caucasian individuals from Russia, 35 to 50 in total and aged about 6 to 95 years, were included as donors. Each donor gave 8 to 10 milliliters of peripheral blood, collected into EDTA-treated Vacutainer tubes. Ficoll-Paque density-gradient centrifugation was used to isolate PBMCs, with at least 7 million obtained per sample. Trizol reagent was used to extract total RNA from the PBMCs, yielding at least 6 micrograms per sample. For every donor, flow cytometry on a PBMC aliquot measured the percentage of naive CD45RAhigh/CD27high T cells. Libraries were made using 5' RACE. Instrument on record: Illumina HiSeq 2500. A second PCR of about 6 to 11 cycles was performed with a sample-barcoded 5' primer and a J-beta primer mix. A template-switch 5' adaptor carrying 12 random nucleotides introduced a unique molecular identifier onto each TCR beta cDNA molecule. Each sample yielded at least 2.5 million CDR3-containing paired-end reads. First-strand cDNA was synthesized from all RNA with the Mint cDNA synthesis kit, primed by a TRBC-specific oligonucleotide. Following uracil-DNA glycosylase treatment, a first 18-cycle PCR with universal primers M1SS and BC2_uni_R was performed on all cDNA. Per the original workflow: Each sample was normalized by randomly selecting 1 million high-quality reads, each carrying a distinct molecular identifier. Instead of being binned into consensus sequences, reads with shared molecular identifiers were discarded. MiTCR, with a Q25 quality threshold and the strictest error-elimination algorithm, was used for CDR3 identification, clonotype clustering and error correction. A nonparametric unseen species model with Euler transformation was used to estimate lower-bound total TCR beta diversity. Clones were called with MiXCR by TCRdb after fastp trimmed the public reads at Q25, and only in-frame beta chains were retained. Each entry is one CDR3 protein sequence, shown with its most common DNA and genes. These V and J calls are TCRdb output, not the study's own analysis. The sample table contains approximately 810,000 distinct CDR3 sequences; only one count was recorded for more than 25% of them. 15% to 20% of the sample goes to the ten largest clones.

Material: blood. The TCR originated in a woman aged 80 or older in good health. The V and J genes are TRBV10-3 and TRBJ2-5, and 12 bases in between align with TRBD2. The nucleotide sequence is given as TGTGCCATCAGTGCCGGACTAGCGGGGACTATCCAAGAGACCCAGTACTTC. Its protein is CAISAGLAGTIQETQYF.